This paragraph reports one T cell receptor beta chain. The germline V gene has CDR1 SGHRS and CDR2 YFSETQ. The V and J ends lost 4 bases and 0 bases, in that order; junction bases with no gene match: 2. The CDR3 is 14 residues long. The assay was immunoSEQ multiplex PCR, and TCRdb's table has in-frame clones only and misses some. The profile shows some 47,000 clones, roughly 90% of them singletons. This entry comes from a study of T cell changes during pregnancy in multiple sclerosis. The clonotype comes from a female donor with multiple sclerosis, enrolled in a pregnancy study. The chain carries TRBV5-1 and TRBJ2-3; 7 bases are a match to TRBD1. Source: peripheral blood, taken in the first trimester of pregnancy. CDR3 nucleotides: TGCGCCAGCAGCGACAGGGTCAGCACAGATACGCAGTATTTT. Translation gives CASSDRVSTDTQYF. The complete variable domain, with remaining parts taken from reference TRBV5-1 and TRBJ2-3, reads KAGVTQTPRYLIKTRGQQVTLSCSPISGHRSVSWYQQTPGQGLQFLFEYFSETQRNKGNFPGRFSGRQFSNSRSEMNVSTLELGDSALYLCASSDRVSTDTQYFGPGTRLTVL.